Below, 13 T cell receptor beta chains from the same sample are listed, as sequenced in a study of neurological immune-mediated disorders. TCRdb called the 5' RACE reads again in MiXCR, with one record for every CDR3 protein. The table records more than 50,000 distinct CDR3 sequences, about 3.3% of them present only once. The sample consisted of PBMCs. Every receptor here comes from a woman in her sixties with multiple sclerosis.

This clonotype occurred many times. The CDR3 nucleotides read TGCGCCAGCAGCCCCGGACGTTGGGGAGAGACCCAGTACTTC. The encoded protein is CASSPGRWGETQYF. The chain carries TRBV5-1 and TRBJ2-5, with D uncertain. CDR1 and CDR2 from the germline V gene are SGHRS and YFSETQ. Trimming shortened V by 4 bases and J by 4 bases, and 14 bases separated the two germline ends. This CDR3 contains 14 residues. The full variable domain, its missing parts supplied by reference TRBV5-1 and TRBJ2-5, is KAGVTQTPRYLIKTRGQQVTLSCSPISGHRSVSWYQQTPGQGLQFLFEYFSETQRNKGNFPGRFSGRQFSNSRSEMNVSTLELGDSALYLCASSPGRWGETQYFGPGTRLLVL.

The sample holds a few counts of this clonotype. A much larger clone lies one base from this, so it may be a read error. The chain uses TRBV20-1 and TRBJ1-1, with 7 bases lining up with TRBD1. The CDR3 has 11 residues. CDR1 DFQATT and CDR2 SNEGSKA come from the germline V gene (reference sequence). The V gene end was trimmed by 4 bases and the J gene end by 5 bases; junction bases not matched to a gene: 1. The CDR3 sequence: CSAKTGTEAFF. The CDR3 DNA follows: TGCAGTGCTAAGACAGGGACTGAAGCTTTCTTT.

In its sample, this clonotype was seen many times. The gene calls are TRBV10-1 and TRBJ2-3; 10 bases are shared with TRBD1. V trimming: 0 bases; J trimming: 6 bases; junction bases outside the gene matches: 6. This CDR3 contains 16 residues. Germline CDR1 reads WNHNN; CDR2 reads SYGVQD (reference sequence). In DNA, the CDR3 is TGCGCCAGCAGTGAGTCGAGACAGGGGGCCAGGGATACGCAGTATTTT. The encoded protein is CASSESRQGARDTQYF.

Many counts were recorded for this clonotype. The gene calls are TRBV9 and TRBJ2-5; 7 bases line up with TRBD2. The CDR3 extends over 13 amino acids. V shed 1 base, J shed 5 bases, and the junction held 2 bases outside the gene matches. Germline V gives CDR1 SGDLS, CDR2 YYNGEE. The CDR3 loop reads CASSVRGGETQYF. In DNA form, the CDR3 reads TGTGCCAGCAGCGTAAGGGGAGGGGAGACCCAGTACTTC.

This clonotype has a count of ten or more. In nucleotides, the CDR3 is TGCAGTGCTACCCGTGTGGGTCTCCTCTACGAGCAGTACTTC. Residues: CSATRVGLLYEQYF. The J gene is TRBJ2-7, the V gene TRBV20-1; no clear D. Per the germline V gene, CDR1 is DFQATT and CDR2 is SNEGSKA (reference sequence). Trimming cost V 4 bases and J 3 bases, with 16 bases left between them. The CDR3 runs to 14 residues.

This clonotype has at least ten counts. V is TRBV28 and J is TRBJ1-5; D is undetermined. Trimming shortened V by 6 bases and J by 2 bases, and 20 bases separated the two germline ends. In germline, CDR1 is MDHEN, CDR2 SYDVKM. The CDR3 runs to 17 residues. CDR3 amino acids: CASSLALWTARNQPQHF. CDR3 nucleotide sequence: TGTGCCAGCAGCCTGGCCCTTTGGACGGCCCGCAATCAGCCCCAGCATTTT.

This clonotype was picked up many times. The genes are TRBV28 and TRBJ1-5, with D uncertain. The CDR3 extends over 16 amino acids. V was pared by 7 bases and J by 0 bases, with 16 bases between. CDR1 is MDHEN, CDR2 SYDVKM, per germline. DNA for the CDR3: TGTGCCAGCACCACTCTACCGGGGAATAGCAATCAGCCCCAGCATTTT. Translated: CASTTLPGNSNQPQHF.

This clonotype appeared many times. The chain links TRBV2 to TRBJ2-1, with TRBD1 as a possible D gene (6 bases). The CDR3 loop spans 13 amino acids. With 8 bases removed from V and 4 bases from J, the gap between germline ends came to 12 bases. The germline V gene encodes CDR1 SNHLY and CDR2 FYNNEI. The CDR3 loop reads CASGGQLYNEQFF. DNA for the CDR3: TGTGCCAGCGGGGGACAACTTTACAATGAGCAGTTCTTC. Drawing the rest from reference TRBV2 and TRBJ2-1, the complete variable domain is EPEVTQTPSHQVTQMGQEVILRCVPISNHLYFYWYRQILGQKVEFLVSFYNNEISEKSEIFDDQFSVERPDGSNFTLKIRSTKLEDSAMYFCASGGQLYNEQFFGPGTRLTVL.

Many counts were recorded for this clonotype. The chain links TRBV7-6 to TRBJ2-5; 9 positions match TRBD1. V was pared by 3 bases and J by 4 bases, with 6 bases of the junction left unmatched. This CDR3 contains 15 residues. Germline CDR1 and CDR2: SGHVS and FNYEAQ. CDR3 protein: CASSFTGGLVETQYF. In DNA form, the CDR3 reads TGTGCCAGCAGCTTCACAGGGGGCCTAGTAGAGACCCAGTACTTC.

At least ten counts were recorded for this clonotype. This chain uses TRBV5-1 with TRBJ1-2; D is ambiguous. Germline values: CDR1 SGHRS, CDR2 YFSETQ. The CDR3 is 13 residues long. Trimming took 1 base from V and 4 from J, leaving 8 bases between them. CDR3 in DNA: TGCGCCAGCAGCTTGAGGGAAGGCTATGGCTACACCTTC. Its protein product is CASSLREGYGYTF.

This clonotype was picked up a small number of times. The rearrangement links TRBV18 to TRBJ2-3; no clear D. The V gene's germline CDR1 is KGHSH and CDR2 LQKENI. The CDR3 loop spans 16 amino acids. Trimming removed 3 bases at V and 0 bases at J, with 13 bases between. The CDR3 spells CASSPETLLSTDTQYF. The CDR3 DNA is TGTGCCAGCTCACCGGAGACTTTACTTAGCACAGATACGCAGTATTTT.

This clonotype was seen more than once but under ten times. The rearrangement uses TRBV6-6 and TRBJ1-1; the D is unclear. The CDR3 runs 14 residues. Germline values: CDR1 MNHNY, CDR2 SVGAGI (reference sequence). V dropped 9 bases and J dropped 4 bases, with 18 bases sitting between them. As DNA, the CDR3 is TGTGCCAGTTTAAGACATGGACGAAGCACTGAAGCTTTCTTT. Encoded protein: CASLRHGRSTEAFF.

This clonotype was counted ten times or more. This chain connects TRBV5-1 to TRBJ2-3; no clear D gene. The CDR3 extends over 11 amino acids. Germline CDR1 reads SGHRS; CDR2 reads YFSETQ. The V and J ends lost 0 bases and 6 bases respectively, with 2 bases between them. The CDR3 sequence is CASSLGDTQYF. The DNA for the CDR3 is TGCGCCAGCAGCTTGGGGGATACGCAGTATTTT.